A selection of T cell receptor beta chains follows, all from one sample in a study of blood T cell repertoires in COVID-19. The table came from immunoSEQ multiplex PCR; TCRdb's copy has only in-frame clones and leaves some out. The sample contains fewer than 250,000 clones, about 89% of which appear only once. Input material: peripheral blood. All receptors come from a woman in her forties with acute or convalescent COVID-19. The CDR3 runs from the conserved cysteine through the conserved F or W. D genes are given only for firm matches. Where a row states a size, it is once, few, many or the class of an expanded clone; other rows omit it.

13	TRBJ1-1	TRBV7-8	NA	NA	TGTGCCAGCAGCTTAGAGCAGGGAACTGAAGCTTTCTTT	CASSLEQGTEAFF
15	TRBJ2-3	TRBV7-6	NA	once	TGTGCCAGCAGCTTTTTCGGGGATAGCACAGATACGCAGTATTTT	CASSFFGDSTDTQYF
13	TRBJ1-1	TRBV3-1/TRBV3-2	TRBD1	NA	TGTGCCAGCAGCCGACAGGGGGCCACTGAAGCTTTCTTT	CASSRQGATEAFF
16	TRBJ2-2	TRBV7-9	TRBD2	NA	TGTGCCAGCAGCTTAACTAGCGGGGCCTCGGGCGGGGAGCTGTTTTTT	CASSLTSGASGGELFF
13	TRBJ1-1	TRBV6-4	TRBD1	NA	TGTGCCAGCAGCCAAAGGACAGGAACACAAGCTTTCTTT	CASSQRTGTQAFF
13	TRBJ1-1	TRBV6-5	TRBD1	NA	TGTGCCGGCTGGGACAGGCCTTCCACTGAAGCTTTCTTT	CAGWDRPSTEAFF
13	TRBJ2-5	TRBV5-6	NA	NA	TGTGCCAGCAGCCATACAAACCAGGAGACCCAGTACTTC	CASSHTNQETQYF
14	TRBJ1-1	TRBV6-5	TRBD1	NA	TGTGCCAGCAGTTATACGACAGGGGAAAGGCGAGCTTTCTTT	CASSYTTGERRAFF
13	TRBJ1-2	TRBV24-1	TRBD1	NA	TGTGCCACCAGTGATCCCGGGACAGGGGGCCACACCTTC	CATSDPGTGGHTF
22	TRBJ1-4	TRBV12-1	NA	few	TGTGCCAGCAGCTTTAACCCCTCCGGGACAGAGGGGTCCAATGCAACTAATGAAAAACTGTTTTTT	CASSFNPSGTEGSNATNEKLFF
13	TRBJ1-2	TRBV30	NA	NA	TGTGCCTGGAGGGGGGCTTCTGTGGGAGGCTACACCTTC	CAWRGASVGGYTF
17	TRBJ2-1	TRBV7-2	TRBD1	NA	TGTGCCAGCAGCTTCTTGACAGGGGCCCGTGGCTACAATGAGCAGTTCTTC	CASSFLTGARGYNEQFF
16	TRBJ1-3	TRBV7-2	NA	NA	TGTGCCAGCAGCTTAGCGGTTGTGAGGCACGGAAACACCATATATTTT	CASSLAVVRHGNTIYF
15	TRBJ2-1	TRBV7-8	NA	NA	TGTGCCAGCAGCTTAGGGGCCTCGAACCCGCATGAGCAGTTCTTC	CASSLGASNPHEQFF
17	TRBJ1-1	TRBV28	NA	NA	TGTGCCAGCAGTTTTCCTTTAGGGGACATCTCGAACACTGAAGCTTTCTTT	CASSFPLGDISNTEAFF
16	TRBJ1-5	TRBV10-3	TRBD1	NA	TGTGCCATCAGTGAGAGTTCAGGGGGCGCAGGGCAGCCCCAGCATTTT	CAISESSGGAGQPQHF
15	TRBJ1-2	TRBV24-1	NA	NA	TGTGCCACCAGTGATCCGAGGGGGGGGGATGGAGGCTACACCTTC	CATSDPRGGDGGYTF